The 2 T cell receptor beta chains reported below all come from one sample, sequenced in a study of blood T cell repertoires in COVID-19 (dated by TCRdb to about 2020). Library preparation employed the immunoSEQ multiplex PCR assay. This is the immuneACCESS table as TCRdb keeps it, with only in-frame sequences that have V and J called. A part of the clones is gone; compared with another copy, unresolved V genes explain less than half, and the rest is unexplained. The sample table records fewer than 35,000 clones; approximately 86% of these occur just once. The ten largest clones add up to roughly 26% of the sample. Sequencing was carried out using peripheral blood. These receptor sequences come from a woman aged 80 or older with active or convalescent COVID-19.

This CDR3 is CASSPLGGAQPQHF. CDR3 bases: TGTGCCAGCAGCCCTCTTGGAGGCGCTCAGCCCCAGCATTTT. The rearrangement joins TRBV11-2 to TRBJ1-5; the D is unclear. The CDR3 is made up of 14 amino acids. Trimming left V 5 bases short and J 6 bases short, with 14 bases between. Germline V gives CDR1 SGHAT, CDR2 FQNNGV. Full variable domain (missing parts from reference TRBV11-2 and TRBJ1-5): EAGVAQSPRYKIIEKRQSVAFWCNPISGHATLYWYQQILGQGPKLLIQFQNNGVVDDSQLPKDRFSAERLKGVDSTLKIQPAKLEDSAVYLCASSPLGGAQPQHFGDGTRLSIL.

This clone was observed once. The chain joins TRBV5-1 to TRBJ1-6, with 10 bases fitting TRBD1. This CDR3 has 16 amino acids. From germline, CDR1 is SGHRS and CDR2 YFSETQ. Trimming took 3 bases from V and 9 from J; bases not matched to a gene: 9. The CDR3 here is CASSSSSDRGSSPLHF. CDR3 in DNA: TGCGCCAGCAGCTCATCCTCGGACAGGGGGAGTTCACCCCTCCACTTT.